This record covers a single T cell receptor (beta chain). The data were taken from a study of T cells of healthy individuals. TCRdb used MiXCR to reprocess the 5' RACE reads, holding one entry per CDR3 protein. The sample lists 40,000 to 45,000 distinct CDR3 sequences; around 4.5% were seen once. The CDR3 is 13 amino acids. Deletions cut 0 bases from V and 10 bases from J, with 12 bases between. Germline CDR1 and CDR2: SGHAT and FQNNGV. This chain joins TRBV11-2 and TRBJ1-1, with D possibly TRBD1 on 6 matching bases. The receptor was derived from a human donor in good health. CDR3 region: CASSLDFRGVAFF. As DNA, the CDR3 is TGTGCCAGCAGCTTAGATTTCAGGGGTGTAGCTTTCTTT.